What follows are 14 T cell receptor beta chains derived from one specimen sequenced in a study of beta chain features in type 1 diabetes. Regarding the study as a whole: In every one of the four CD4+ subsets, TCRB CDR3s were moderately but significantly shorter in Type 1 diabetes patients.

Their recognized antigens are unknown. Reverse transcription of all isolated RNA meant that expressed TCRB transcripts were sequenced. TCRdb's copy holds only in-frame clones and misses some; the assay was immunoSEQ multiplex PCR. The sample yields about 340,000 clones, approximately 12% seen once. Sequences were obtained from naive CD4+ T cells from blood. The receptor set was obtained from a woman between 18 and 29 years old with type 1 diabetes.

This clone came up a few times. This chain links TRBV2 with TRBJ2-4; D is perhaps TRBD2 (5 bases). CDR3 length: 12 residues. The germline V gene encodes CDR1 SNHLY and CDR2 FYNNEI. The V gene lost 5 bases and the J gene lost 7 bases, with 9 bases spanning the gap. The CDR3 protein is CASSLGVNIQYF. The CDR3 nucleotides read TGTGCCAGCAGTCTGGGAGTCAACATTCAGTACTTC.

The V gene is TRBV5-4, the J gene TRBJ2-3; TRBD2 agrees at 12 bases. The CDR3 contains 15 residues. Germline V gives CDR1 SGHNT, CDR2 YYREEE (reference sequence). The V and J ends lost 4 bases and 6 bases, in that order; junction bases with no gene match: 6. The CDR3 loop reads CASSAASGRADTQYF. The DNA of the CDR3 is TGTGCCAGCAGCGCCGCTAGCGGGAGGGCGGATACGCAGTATTTT.

This rearrangement joins TRBV18 to TRBJ2-7, with D perhaps TRBD2 (5 bases). Looked up from germline, CDR1 is KGHSH and CDR2 is LQKENI. The CDR3 is 12 residues long. V shed 3 bases and J shed 6 bases, with 9 bases lying between them. CDR3 DNA: TGTGCCAGCTCACCGGCCCGGGGCGAGCAGTACTTC. This translates into CASSPARGEQYF.

CDR3 sequence: CASRDLTGADTQYF. The DNA of the CDR3 is TGTGCCAGCAGGGACTTAACCGGGGCAGATACGCAGTATTTT. The rearrangement links TRBV5-4 to TRBJ2-3, with a tentative D call TRBD2 (5 bases). The V gene lost 5 bases and the J gene lost 4 bases, with 14 bases spanning the gap. Germline V gene lookup returns CDR1 SGHNT and CDR2 YYREEE (reference sequence). This CDR3 spans 14 amino acids.

A few counts support this clone. The rearrangement uses TRBV5-1 and TRBJ2-1; 12 bases are shared with TRBD2. The CDR3 has 18 residues. Germline loops: CDR1 SGHRS, CDR2 YFSETQ. Trimming cost V 2 bases and J 0 bases; bases outside gene matches: 6. In DNA, the CDR3 is TGCGCCAGCAGCTTAAACGGACTAGCGGGAAGCTCCTACAATGAGCAGTTCTTC. This sequence encodes CASSLNGLAGSSYNEQFF.

The chain uses TRBV18 and TRBJ2-1; 14 bases agree with TRBD2. The CDR3 is made up of 16 amino acids. The J segment lost 12 bases and the V segment lost 3 bases, leaving 10 bases of the junction unmatched. Germline lookup yields CDR1 KGHSH and CDR2 LQKENI. Here the CDR3 DNA reads TGTGCCAGCTCACCCCGGACTAGCGGGAGGAAACAAGGGCAGTTCTTC. It is translated as CASSPRTSGRKQGQFF.

The sample holds a few counts of this clone. V is TRBV19 and J is TRBJ2-4; 15 nucleotides align to TRBD2. The CDR3 is 16 amino acids. CDR1 LNHDA and CDR2 SQIVND come from the germline V gene (reference sequence). With V trimmed by 5 bases and J by 9 bases, 8 bases remained unmatched. CDR3 sequence reads: CASSSSGLAGGGIQYF. CDR3 sequence (DNA): TGTGCCAGTAGTTCCTCGGGACTAGCGGGAGGAGGCATTCAGTACTTC. The full variable domain, completed using reference TRBV19 and TRBJ2-4, is DGGITQSPKYLFRKEGQNVTLSCEQNLNHDAMYWYRQDPGQGLRLIYYSQIVNDFQKGDIAEGYSVSREKKESFPLTVTSAQKNPTAFYLCASSSSGLAGGGIQYFGAGTRLSVL.

This clone was picked up a small number of times. This chain joins TRBV5-4 and TRBJ1-5; D remains unclear. The CDR3 totals 12 residues. The germline V gene has CDR1 SGHNT and CDR2 YYREEE (reference sequence). Trimming removed 0 bases from V and 7 bases from J, with 5 bases in between. The DNA of the CDR3 is TGTGCCAGCAGCTTGGACCGGCAGCCCCAGCATTTT. Its translation is CASSLDRQPQHF. The complete variable domain, with remaining parts taken from reference TRBV5-4 and TRBJ1-5, reads ETGVTQSPTHLIKTRGQQVTLRCSSQSGHNTVSWYQQALGQGPQFIFQYYREEENGRGNFPPRFSGLQFPNYSSELNVNALELDDSALYLCASSLDRQPQHFGDGTRLSIL.

This rearrangement joins TRBV6-5 to TRBJ1-1; 8 nucleotides line up with TRBD1. The CDR3 runs 16 residues. The germline CDR1 and CDR2 sequences are MNHEY and SVGAGI. Losses at the gene ends were 2 bases for V and 0 bases for J; bases not matched to a gene: 5. The chain's CDR3 is CASSYLTGGLNTEAFF. Here the CDR3 DNA reads TGTGCCAGCAGTTACCTCACAGGGGGGCTGAACACTGAAGCTTTCTTT.

A few counts support this clone. This rearrangement joins TRBV7-2 to TRBJ2-2; TRBD2 is a possible D gene (6 bases). Per the germline V gene, CDR1 is SGHTA and CDR2 is FQGNSA. V lost 5 bases to trimming and J lost 7 bases, with 14 bases between them. The length of the CDR3 is 14 residues. CDR3 DNA: TGTGCCAGCAGCACCCGTGGGGAGGTCGGGGAGCTGTTTTTT. Its protein product is CASSTRGEVGELFF.

The genes are TRBV6-1 and TRBJ2-3; TRBD2 matches 14 bases. The CDR3 runs 16 residues. Germline trimming cut 4 bases from V and 4 bases from J; bases unmatched to any gene: 4. Germline CDR1 reads MNHNS; CDR2 reads SASEGT. The DNA of the CDR3 is TGTGCCAGCAGTGGGACTAGCGGGAGGTTCTCAGATACGCAGTATTTT. Encoded protein: CASSGTSGRFSDTQYF.

This clone came up a few times. This chain connects TRBV30 to TRBJ1-5; D might be TRBD1 (5 bases). V dropped 1 base and J dropped 6 bases, with 10 bases sitting between them. This CDR3 has 13 residues. In germline, CDR1 is GTSNPN, CDR2 SVGIG (reference sequence). CDR3 sequence reads: CAWSDDSIQPQHF. The CDR3 DNA reads as TGTGCCTGGAGTGATGACAGTATTCAGCCCCAGCATTTT.

In its sample, this clone was seen a few times. The chain carries TRBV29-1 and TRBJ1-2, with 7 bases that match TRBD1. Germline CDR1 is SQVTM and CDR2 is ANQGSEA. CDR3 length: 14 residues. V was pared by 5 bases and J by 1 base, with 7 bases of the junction left unmatched. The CDR3 coding sequence is TGCAGCGTTTCTTCCGGGACAGATAACTATGGCTACACCTTC. Its protein product is CSVSSGTDNYGYTF.

The gene calls are TRBV2 and TRBJ1-2; D possibly corresponds to TRBD1 (5 bases). Trimming cost V 4 bases and J 2 bases, with 11 bases left between them. The germline V gene encodes CDR1 SNHLY and CDR2 FYNNEI. CDR3 length: 14 residues. The CDR3 reads CASSVGRVNYGYTF. CDR3 nucleotide sequence: TGTGCCAGCAGTGTCGGCAGGGTAAACTATGGCTACACCTTC.